This T cell receptor beta chain was recorded in a study of memory B cells and T cells in multiple sclerosis. Findings and limits, study-wide: Clone-set sizes differed between compartments, so shared clonotype counts needed normalization.

The CDR3 runs to 14 residues. The ends were cut back, 7 bases at V and 7 bases at J, with 14 bases in the middle. Germline loops: CDR1 MGHRA, CDR2 YSYEKL. Sequencing used immunoSEQ multiplex PCR; TCRdb keeps in-frame clones, though not all of them. The table shows 30,000 or so clones, with more than 70% occurring only once. To note about this clone: Antigen: not known.

Stimulus-free culture yielded autoproliferating CFSE-dim and non-proliferating CFSE-high T cells, each sequenced separately. Pooled replicate wells came from approximately 5x10^7 CFSE-labeled PBMCs cultured less than eight days without stimulus. PBMCs were labeled with roughly 0.49 uM CFSE and cultured without exogenous stimuli. The material sequenced was PBMCs from blood kept in culture. The chain couples TRBV4-1 to TRBJ1-6; the D is unclear. The clonotype comes from a human donor with multiple sclerosis. Here the CDR3 reads CASNNEGGNSPLHF. The CDR3, as DNA: TGCGCCAGCAATAACGAGGGTGGGAATTCACCCCTCCACTTT.